The clone carrying this TCR beta chain was seen only a few times. Its antigen remains unidentified. Healthy Caucasians provided all donations. Unmatched junction bases numbered 15, after V lost 1 base and J lost 2 bases. The CDR3 has 19 residues. The germline gives CDR1 SGHRS, CDR2 YFSETQ. MiXCR, applied by TCRdb to the 5' RACE reads, yields one record per CDR3 protein. Of 400,000 or so distinct CDR3 sequences listed, about 10% are singletons. This specimen comes from a study of identical twins. Study-level points and caveats: The models systematically underestimated how much out-of-frame TCR alpha was shared in monozygotic twins. Carriage of fewer insertions was seen in abundant cord blood beta clonotypes, whereas memory repertoires showed none. Instead of following the same donors, the conclusions were based on cross-sectional statistical analysis.

This TCR was sampled from a woman aged 45-59 years in good health. Source material: naive T cells sorted from blood. This chain links TRBV5-1 with TRBJ2-5; 9 positions agree with TRBD1. The CDR3 bases are TGCGCCAGCAGCTTGCCCGGGACAGGGTCCCGGATCGATCAAGAGACCCAGTACTTC. This codes for CASSLPGTGSRIDQETQYF. Together with reference TRBV5-1 and TRBJ2-5, the CDR3 gives the full variable domain: KAGVTQTPRYLIKTRGQQVTLSCSPISGHRSVSWYQQTPGQGLQFLFEYFSETQRNKGNFPGRFSGRQFSNSRSEMNVSTLELGDSALYLCASSLPGTGSRIDQETQYFGPGTRLLVL.